The 5 T cell receptor beta chains below were found in one sample sequenced in a study of response to subunit inactivated influenza vaccine. TCRdb re-called the RT-PCR reads through MiXCR, storing one row per CDR3 protein. Among about 500,000 distinct CDR3 sequences listed, more than 15% were seen once. Sequenced here: CD4+ T cells sorted from PBMCs, sampled around 25 months after vaccination. The receptors stem from a man in his fifties or sixties who received an inactivated influenza vaccine.

The rearrangement uses TRBV9 and TRBJ1-1; perhaps TRBD1 as D (5 bases). Germline-derived CDR1 and CDR2 are SGDLS and YYNGEE. This CDR3 is 14 amino acids long. Trimming took 6 bases from V and 1 from J, leaving 13 bases between them. The CDR3 region is CASNVGVENTEAFF. DNA of the CDR3: TGTGCCAGCAACGTGGGGGTTGAGAACACTGAAGCTTTCTTT.

This clonotype was seen repeatedly, ten times or more. The V and J genes are TRBV6-1 and TRBJ2-3; 10 positions agree with TRBD1. Germline V lookup: CDR1 MNHNS, CDR2 SASEGT. This CDR3 region has 15 residues. Trimming cost V 8 bases and J 0 bases; bases outside gene matches: 5. The CDR3 bases are TGTGCCAGCCTTAGGACAGGGGGAAGCACAGATACGCAGTATTTT. It is translated as CASLRTGGSTDTQYF.

This clonotype was seen repeatedly, ten times or more. V is TRBV10-3 and J is TRBJ2-1; D is uncertain. CDR1 is ENHRY and CDR2 is SYGVKD in the germline V gene. V dropped 0 bases and J dropped 7 bases, with 16 bases sitting between them. The CDR3 spans 16 residues. The CDR3 loop is CAISESVRSRANEQFF. The CDR3 DNA sequence: TGTGCCATCAGTGAGTCTGTGCGGAGTAGGGCGAATGAGCAGTTCTTC.

This clonotype has a count of ten or more. This chain connects TRBV12-3 or TRBV12-4 to TRBJ2-1; 9 nucleotides match TRBD2. Trimming took 2 bases from V and 5 from J; bases not matched to a gene: 13. The CDR3 is 18 residues long. Here the CDR3 DNA reads TGTGCCAGCAGTTTATATTGGATGGCGGGGGGGCCCGACAATGAGCAGTTCTTC. Protein: CASSLYWMAGGPDNEQFF.

The rearrangement links TRBV5-5 to TRBJ1-2; D is unresolved. V gave up 0 bases and J gave up 4 bases, with 10 bases separating them. Germline V gene sequence: CDR1 SGHKS, CDR2 YYEKEE (reference sequence). This CDR3 has 14 residues. CDR3 region: CASSLDRRTYGYTF. CDR3 sequence (DNA): TGTGCCAGCAGCTTGGATCGCAGGACCTATGGCTACACCTTC.